The rows below give T cell receptor beta chains drawn from one sample of a study of T cell repertoires in cytomegalovirus infection. Antigen specificity for these receptors is unknown. TCRdb used MiXCR to reprocess the reads, holding one entry per CDR3 protein. The table has about a million distinct CDR3 sequences, roughly a third seen once; the top ten hold around 15%. The source material was cultured CD8+ T cells from PBMCs, sampled from culture after CMV antigen stimulation. These TCRs come from a human donor in good health (CMV status not recorded). Some clones in this sample may be carry-over from other donors' samples. CDR3s include the opening cysteine and the closing phenylalanine or tryptophan. A D gene is named only where the DNA matches it firmly. Only part of the rows carry a size: once, few, many, or a class if the clone is expanded.

16	TRBV9	few	.	TRBJ1-1	CASSVVLRQKNTEAFF	TGTGCCAGCAGCGTAGTCCTAAGACAGAAGAACACTGAAGCTTTCTTT
15	TRBV10-3	few	.	TRBJ2-7	CAISESISGFYEQYF	TGTGCCATCAGTGAGTCGATTTCTGGGTTCTACGAGCAGTACTTC
16	TRBV5-1	once	TRBD2	TRBJ2-5	CASSPTLAGELETQYF	TGCGCCAGCAGCCCGACACTAGCGGGGGAGTTGGAGACCCAGTACTTC
11	TRBV7-3	.	.	TRBJ1-2	CTTQGTHGYTF	TGTACCACCCAGGGGACACATGGCTACACCTTC
11	TRBV9	.	.	TRBJ2-1	CASSGTEEQFF	TGTGCCAGCAGCGGGACAGAAGAGCAGTTCTTC
17	TRBV12-3/TRBV12-4	.	.	TRBJ1-4	CASSFATGRSGNEKLFF	TGTGCCAGCAGTTTCGCGACAGGCCGAAGCGGTAATGAAAAACTGTTTTTT
14	TRBV27	few	.	TRBJ1-1	CASSLVGGTTEAFF	TGTGCCAGCAGTTTAGTTGGAGGGACCACTGAAGCTTTCTTT
14	TRBV27	.	TRBD1	TRBJ1-5	CASSVTGPNQPQHF	TGTGCCAGCAGCGTGACAGGGCCGAATCAGCCCCAGCATTTT
18	TRBV4-2	.	TRBD1	TRBJ1-3	CASSQDRGGGFYGNTIYF	TGTGCCAGCAGCCAAGATCGAGGGGGCGGATTCTATGGAAACACCATATATTTT
17	TRBV11-3	few	TRBD2	TRBJ2-3	CASSLDSRGGLGDTQYF	TGTGCCAGCAGCTTAGATTCGCGGGGGGGCCTTGGTGATACGCAGTATTTT
13	TRBV6-5	.	.	TRBJ2-1	CASSYVRGGLQFF	TGTGCCAGCAGTTACGTGAGGGGCGGATTGCAGTTCTTC
15	TRBV5-1	.	.	TRBJ2-3	CASSLDRDLTDTQYF	TGCGCCAGCAGCTTGGACAGGGACCTCACAGATACGCAGTATTTT
14	TRBV24-1	few	TRBD2	TRBJ2-1	CATSAAGSYNEQFF	TGTGCCACCAGTGCAGCGGGGAGCTACAATGAGCAGTTCTTC
15	TRBV19	few	TRBD1	TRBJ2-2	CASSIWTGYTGELFF	TGTGCCAGTAGTATTTGGACAGGGTATACCGGGGAGCTGTTTTTT
15	TRBV7-6	few	TRBD2	TRBJ2-1	CASSLELAGGYEQFF	TGTGCCAGCAGCTTAGAACTAGCGGGGGGCTATGAGCAGTTCTTC
13	TRBV19	few	TRBD1	TRBJ2-1	CATNRGLDNEQFF	TGTGCCACCAACAGGGGTTTAGACAATGAGCAGTTCTTC
15	TRBV7-9	few	.	TRBJ1-1	CASSSFDGGNTEAFF	TGTGCCAGCAGCTCTTTCGACGGGGGGAACACTGAAGCTTTCTTT
14	TRBV10-3	.	.	TRBJ2-7	CATGTGQFAYEQYF	TGTGCCACGGGTACTGGCCAGTTCGCCTACGAGCAGTACTTC
16	TRBV2	once	TRBD2	TRBJ2-3	CASSAPTSGGRDTQYF	TGTGCCAGCAGTGCCCCGACTAGCGGGGGAAGAGATACGCAGTATTTT
13	TRBV11-3	many	.	TRBJ2-2	CASSPYDTGELFF	TGTGCCAGCAGCCCATATGACACCGGGGAGCTGTTTTTT
17	TRBV4-1	few	TRBD1	TRBJ1-2	CASSQRDRGAAAYGYTF	TGCGCCAGCAGCCAGAGGGACAGGGGTGCTGCAGCCTATGGCTACACCTTC
14	TRBV27	few	TRBD1	TRBJ2-1	CASSPGTGVHEQFF	TGTGCCAGCAGTCCCGGGACAGGGGTCCATGAGCAGTTCTTC
19	TRBV11-2	.	TRBD2	TRBJ2-5	CASSPFPIITAGGQETQYF	TGTGCCAGCAGCCCGTTCCCTATAATTACAGCGGGGGGGCAAGAGACCCAGTACTTC
12	TRBV29-1	.	.	TRBJ1-1	CSVESGIGEAFF	TGCAGCGTTGAGTCGGGGATTGGGGAAGCTTTCTTT
12	TRBV5-1	once	.	TRBJ1-5	CASSLNKGPQHF	TGCGCCAGCAGCTTAAACAAGGGGCCCCAGCATTTT
13	TRBV6-6	.	.	TRBJ2-7	CASSDTGSYEQYF	TGTGCCAGCAGTGATACAGGGTCCTACGAGCAGTACTTC
15	TRBV5-1	few	TRBD1	TRBJ2-1	CASSLRTGAYNEQFF	TGCGCCAGCAGCTTGCGGACAGGGGCCTACAATGAGCAGTTCTTC
12	TRBV29-1	.	.	TRBJ2-3	CSVAGGVDTQYF	TGCAGCGTTGCCGGGGGCGTAGATACGCAGTATTTT
14	TRBV27	.	.	TRBJ2-5	CASSLSGGAQTQYF	TGTGCCAGCAGTTTATCAGGGGGGGCACAGACCCAGTACTTC
15	TRBV29-1	.	TRBD1	TRBJ1-2	CSVEDLTGPNYGYTF	TGCAGCGTTGAAGATTTGACAGGGCCTAACTATGGCTACACCTTC
14	TRBV12-3/TRBV12-4	many	.	TRBJ1-1	CASNSGTVVTEAFF	TGTGCCAGCAATTCCGGGACGGTGGTAACTGAAGCTTTCTTT
16	TRBV6-5	.	.	TRBJ1-5	CASSYSRRTGNQPQHF	TGTGCCAGCAGTTACTCGCGACGGACGGGCAATCAGCCCCAGCATTTT
14	TRBV12-3/TRBV12-4	.	.	TRBJ1-2	CASSLALKDNGYTF	TGTGCCAGCAGTTTAGCGCTAAAAGATAATGGCTACACCTTC
16	TRBV19	.	TRBD1	TRBJ2-1	CASSLTETGLYNEQFF	TGTGCCAGTAGTCTAACCGAGACAGGGCTCTACAATGAGCAGTTCTTC
15	TRBV7-9	many	.	TRBJ2-1	CASSSAGAGYNEQFF	TGTGCCAGCAGCTCCGCGGGGGCAGGGTACAATGAGCAGTTCTTC
14	TRBV2	many	.	TRBJ1-6	CASSGWELNSPLHF	TGTGCCAGCAGTGGGTGGGAATTGAATTCACCCCTCCACTTT
15	TRBV2	.	.	TRBJ2-2	CASTSRGPYTGELFF	TGTGCCAGCACTTCGCGGGGGCCTTACACCGGGGAGCTGTTTTTT